This TCR beta chain was retrieved from a study of prognosis after radiotherapy for stage I lung cancer. Looking at the study overall: From April 2018 through early 2019, patients with stage I non-small cell lung cancer were enrolled. About five patients had oligometastatic NSCLC after their primary tumor was surgically resected, and fourteen patients had newly diagnosed primary stage I lung tumors.

Per germline, CDR1 SNHLY and CDR2 FYNNEI. The CDR3 loop spans 16 amino acids. The V gene lost 6 bases and the J gene lost 5 bases, with 20 bases spanning the gap. There were 4.5 to 6 milliliters of peripheral blood drawn at each of two time points. A note on this clonotype: Its antigen is still unknown.

Starting from genomic DNA, TCR beta CDR3 was amplified through two-round multiplex PCR. Gene-specific TRBV and TRBJ primers were used in PCR round one. TCRdb re-derived calls from the multiplex PCR reads in MiXCR, one entry per CDR3 protein. The profile shows about 12,000 distinct CDR3 sequences, 45% to 60% of them singletons. Study-level results: Lower post-radiation Shannon entropy was seen in patients who went on to develop distant metastases.

The genes are TRBV2 and TRBJ2-1; D gene uncertain. Source: PBMCs, taken before or after stereotactic body radiation therapy (not recorded which). The clonotype comes from a donor of 50 years or more with non-small cell lung cancer. CDR3 coding DNA: TGTGCCAGCAGGGCCCATGGCAGGAGCAAAAACAATGAGCAGTTCTTC. Protein: CASRAHGRSKNNEQFF. The whole variable domain, remainder taken from reference TRBV2 and TRBJ2-1, is EPEVTQTPSHQVTQMGQEVILRCVPISNHLYFYWYRQILGQKVEFLVSFYNNEISEKSEIFDDQFSVERPDGSNFTLKIRSTKLEDSAMYFCASRAHGRSKNNEQFFGPGTRLTVL.